This T cell receptor (beta chain) originates from a study of T-cell memory formation after mild COVID-19. Comments on this clonotype: Its matching antigen is unknown.

V was clipped by 7 bases and J by 3 bases, with 10 bases between them. Germline V CDR1 and CDR2: SGHAT, FQNNGV. The CDR3 sequence is 12 residues long. One entry per CDR3 protein, called by TCRdb with MiXCR from the 5' RACE reads. The table includes hundreds of thousands of distinct CDR3 sequences, roughly 21% detected once. General study points: Contracting CD8+ clones were enriched in EMRA, CD4+ mainly in CM and EM. The appearance of some responding clones in pre-infection memory suggested that cross-reactive memory joined.

Sample: PBMCs or a T cell subset sorted from them (not recorded which). The chain carries TRBV11-2 and TRBJ2-7, with D hard to call. This sequence was found in an adult woman who had mild COVID-19 (a few samples of this study predate the infection). Cell type and time point are not known. CDR3 region: CASTESLYEQYF. The DNA of the CDR3 is TGTGCCAGCACCGAATCACTCTACGAGCAGTACTTC.